Listed below are T cell receptor beta chains from one sample, sequenced in a study of OX40 agonist ivuxolimab in advanced cancers. Method: immunoSEQ multiplex PCR; TCRdb's copy keeps in-frame clones and lacks some. The table records 40,000 to 55,000 clones, approximately 90% of them present only once. Sample: CD4+ or CD8+ T cells sorted from blood, taken in a trial of the OX40 agonist ivuxolimab. The receptor set was obtained from an adult with an advanced solid tumor such as melanoma, head and neck, liver or kidney cancer. CDR3s include the opening cysteine and the closing phenylalanine or tryptophan. The order of the fields is clone size, V gene, CDR3 length, J gene, D gene, CDR3 protein, CDR3 DNA. D genes are given only for firm matches. Clone size is not always given. Where it is, it says once, few, many or a class for expanded clones.

size: NA
V: TRBV28
length: 13
J: TRBJ2-1
D: NA
CDR3: CASSRYSYNEQFF
DNA: TGTGCCAGCAGCAGGTACTCCTACAATGAGCAGTTCTTC

size: NA
V: TRBV7-9
length: 13
J: TRBJ1-2
D: TRBD1
CDR3: CASSFGTGNGYTF
DNA: TGTGCCAGCAGCTTCGGGACAGGGAATGGCTACACCTTC

size: hyperexpanded
V: TRBV29-1
length: 15
J: TRBJ2-7
D: NA
CDR3: CSVEVVGLTSGEQYF
DNA: TGCAGCGTTGAAGTAGTAGGGCTAACCAGCGGCGAGCAGTACTTC

size: NA
V: TRBV19
length: 16
J: TRBJ1-4
D: NA
CDR3: CASSRPSETTNEKLFF
DNA: TGTGCCAGTAGTAGGCCCTCCGAGACAACTAATGAAAAACTGTTTTTT

size: NA
V: TRBV27
length: 13
J: TRBJ2-3
D: NA
CDR3: CASSLTGTDTQYF
DNA: TGTGCCAGCAGTTTAACTGGCACAGATACGCAGTATTTT

size: NA
V: TRBV28
length: 15
J: TRBJ2-2
D: TRBD2
CDR3: CASSPSGKNTGELFF
DNA: TGTGCCAGCAGTCCTAGCGGAAAGAACACCGGGGAGCTGTTTTTT

size: NA
V: TRBV7-9
length: 11
J: TRBJ1-1
D: NA
CDR3: CASSSGSAAFF
DNA: TGTGCCAGCAGCTCTGGATCTGCAGCTTTCTTT

size: NA
V: TRBV6-4
length: 13
J: TRBJ1-1
D: NA
CDR3: CASSLGIGTEAFF
DNA: TGTGCCAGCAGTCTGGGGATCGGGACTGAAGCTTTCTTT

size: NA
V: TRBV9
length: 16
J: TRBJ2-2
D: TRBD2
CDR3: CASSVVGGANTGELFF
DNA: TGTGCCAGCAGCGTAGTGGGGGGGGCGAACACCGGGGAGCTGTTTTTT

size: NA
V: TRBV27
length: 15
J: TRBJ1-1
D: NA
CDR3: CASSPLAVLGSEAFF
DNA: TGTGCCAGCAGTCCCCTCGCGGTCTTGGGGTCTGAAGCTTTCTTT

size: NA
V: TRBV15
length: 13
J: TRBJ2-1
D: TRBD1
CDR3: CATSRAQGDEQFF
DNA: TGTGCCACCAGCAGAGCACAGGGGGATGAGCAGTTCTTC

size: NA
V: TRBV28
length: 15
J: TRBJ2-5
D: NA
CDR3: CASSSPAVQIETQYF
DNA: TGTGCCAGCAGTTCTCCGGCGGTGCAGATAGAGACCCAGTACTTC

size: NA
V: TRBV27
length: 13
J: TRBJ1-1
D: NA
CDR3: CASSHRENTEAFF
DNA: TGTGCCAGCAGTCACCGAGAGAACACTGAAGCTTTCTTT

size: NA
V: TRBV6-1
length: 13
J: TRBJ1-1
D: NA
CDR3: CATDGGLNTEAFF
DNA: TGTGCCACCGACGGGGGGTTGAACACTGAAGCTTTCTTT

size: NA
V: TRBV30
length: 13
J: TRBJ2-7
D: NA
CDR3: CAWSVGSSYEQYF
DNA: TGTGCCTGGAGTGTGGGTAGCAGCTACGAGCAGTACTTC

size: NA
V: TRBV29-1
length: 10
J: TRBJ1-1
D: NA
CDR3: CSVDPTEAFF
DNA: TGCAGCGTTGACCCTACTGAAGCTTTCTTT

size: once
V: TRBV7-9
length: 14
J: TRBJ1-1
D: NA
CDR3: CASSLVTGNTEAFF
DNA: TGTGCCAGCAGCTTAGTTACAGGGAACACTGAAGCTTTCTTT

size: NA
V: TRBV2
length: 15
J: TRBJ2-1
D: TRBD1
CDR3: CASSEGWDSVNEQFF
DNA: TGTGCCAGCAGTGAAGGTTGGGACAGTGTAAATGAGCAGTTCTTC

size: NA
V: TRBV2
length: 16
J: TRBJ2-7
D: TRBD2
CDR3: CASRAPSLAGRWEQYF
DNA: TGTGCCAGCAGAGCCCCGTCTCTAGCGGGCCGCTGGGAGCAGTACTTC

size: NA
V: TRBV6-1
length: 16
J: TRBJ1-4
D: TRBD1
CDR3: CASSDLRQGVEEKLFF
DNA: TGTGCCAGCAGTGACTTGCGGCAGGGGGTGGAAGAAAAACTGTTTTTT

size: NA
V: TRBV19
length: 15
J: TRBJ2-2
D: NA
CDR3: CASSIDDGPAGELFF
DNA: TGTGCCAGTAGTATAGATGACGGTCCCGCCGGGGAGCTGTTTTTT

size: NA
V: TRBV30
length: 13
J: TRBJ2-5
D: NA
CDR3: CAWSRGLQETQYF
DNA: TGTGCCTGGAGTAGAGGGCTGCAAGAGACCCAGTACTTC

size: NA
V: TRBV7-9
length: 13
J: TRBJ2-3
D: NA
CDR3: CASHQGRADTQYF
DNA: TGTGCCAGCCACCAGGGTCGGGCAGATACGCAGTATTTT

size: once
V: TRBV14
length: 13
J: TRBJ2-7
D: NA
CDR3: CASSLGRTGEQYF
DNA: TGTGCCAGCAGCCTCGGACGCACTGGCGAGCAGTACTTC

size: NA
V: TRBV27
length: 12
J: TRBJ2-2
D: NA
CDR3: CASSQAGGELFF
DNA: TGTGCCAGCAGTCAGGCGGGCGGGGAGCTGTTTTTT

size: NA
V: TRBV5-6
length: 14
J: TRBJ2-7
D: NA
CDR3: CASSLFQASYEQYF
DNA: TGTGCCAGCAGCTTGTTTCAGGCCTCCTACGAGCAGTACTTC

size: NA
V: TRBV27
length: 15
J: TRBJ1-5
D: NA
CDR3: CASSSHYGSNQPQHF
DNA: TGTGCCAGCAGTTCTCATTACGGATCTAATCAGCCCCAGCATTTT

size: NA
V: TRBV30
length: 18
J: TRBJ2-6
D: NA
CDR3: CAWSVLGPPHSGANVLTF
DNA: TGTGCCTGGAGTGTACTCGGGCCCCCGCACTCTGGGGCCAACGTCCTGACTTTC

size: NA
V: TRBV4-1
length: 14
J: TRBJ1-3
D: NA
CDR3: CASSQATAGNTIYF
DNA: TGCGCCAGCAGCCAGGCAACGGCTGGAAACACCATATATTTT

size: NA
V: TRBV2
length: 14
J: TRBJ2-1
D: NA
CDR3: CASSETGHYNEQFF
DNA: TGTGCCAGCAGTGAAACAGGCCATTACAATGAGCAGTTCTTC

size: once
V: TRBV6-5
length: 13
J: TRBJ2-2
D: NA
CDR3: CASSPGSAGELFF
DNA: TGTGCCAGCAGTCCTGGGAGCGCCGGGGAGCTGTTTTTT